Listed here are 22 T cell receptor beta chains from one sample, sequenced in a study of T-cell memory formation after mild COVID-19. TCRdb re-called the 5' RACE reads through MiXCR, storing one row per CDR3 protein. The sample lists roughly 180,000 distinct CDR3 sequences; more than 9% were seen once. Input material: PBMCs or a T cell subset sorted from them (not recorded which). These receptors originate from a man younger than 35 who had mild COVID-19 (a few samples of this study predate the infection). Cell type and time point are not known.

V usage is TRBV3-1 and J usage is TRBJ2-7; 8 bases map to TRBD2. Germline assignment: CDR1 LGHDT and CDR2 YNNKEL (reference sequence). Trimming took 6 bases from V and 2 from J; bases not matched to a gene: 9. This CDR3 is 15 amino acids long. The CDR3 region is CASRPSGGPTYEQYF. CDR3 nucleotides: TGTGCCAGCAGACCGAGCGGGGGCCCTACCTACGAGCAGTACTTC.

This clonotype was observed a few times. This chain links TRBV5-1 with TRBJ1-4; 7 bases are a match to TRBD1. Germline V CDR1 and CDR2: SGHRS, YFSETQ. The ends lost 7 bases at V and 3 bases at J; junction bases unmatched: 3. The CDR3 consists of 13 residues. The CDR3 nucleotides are TGCGCCAGCTCCGGGACAGCTAATGAAAAACTGTTTTTT. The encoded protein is CASSGTANEKLFF.

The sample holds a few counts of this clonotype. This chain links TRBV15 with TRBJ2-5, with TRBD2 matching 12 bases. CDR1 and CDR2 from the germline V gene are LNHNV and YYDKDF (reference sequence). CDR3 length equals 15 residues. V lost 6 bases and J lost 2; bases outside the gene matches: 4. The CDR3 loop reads CATSRTSGEQETQYF. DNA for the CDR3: TGTGCCACCAGTAGGACTAGCGGGGAACAAGAGACCCAGTACTTC.

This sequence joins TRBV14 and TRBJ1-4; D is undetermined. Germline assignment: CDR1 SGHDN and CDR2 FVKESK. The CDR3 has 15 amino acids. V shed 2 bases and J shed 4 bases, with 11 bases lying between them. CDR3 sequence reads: CASSQWTDVNEKLFF. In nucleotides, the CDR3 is TGTGCCAGCAGCCAATGGACTGATGTTAATGAAAAACTGTTTTTT.

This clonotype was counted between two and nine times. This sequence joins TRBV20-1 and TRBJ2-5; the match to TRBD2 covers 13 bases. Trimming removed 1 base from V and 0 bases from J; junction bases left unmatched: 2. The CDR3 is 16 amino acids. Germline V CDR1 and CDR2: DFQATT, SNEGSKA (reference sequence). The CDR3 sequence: CSARAGTSGDQETQYF. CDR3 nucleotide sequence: TGCAGTGCTAGAGCCGGGACTAGCGGGGACCAAGAGACCCAGTACTTC.

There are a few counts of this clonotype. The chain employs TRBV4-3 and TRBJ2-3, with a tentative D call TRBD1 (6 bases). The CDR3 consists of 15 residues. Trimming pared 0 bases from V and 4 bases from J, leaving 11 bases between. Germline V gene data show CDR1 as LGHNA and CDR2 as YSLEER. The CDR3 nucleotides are TGCGCCAGCAGCCAAGAGGGGGCGAGGGCAGATACGCAGTATTTT. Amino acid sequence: CASSQEGARADTQYF.

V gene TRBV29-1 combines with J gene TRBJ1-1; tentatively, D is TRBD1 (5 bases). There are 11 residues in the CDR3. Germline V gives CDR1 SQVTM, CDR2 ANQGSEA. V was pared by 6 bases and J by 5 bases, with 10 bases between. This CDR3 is CSVVWGTEAFF. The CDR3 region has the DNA TGCAGCGTAGTCTGGGGGACTGAAGCTTTCTTT.

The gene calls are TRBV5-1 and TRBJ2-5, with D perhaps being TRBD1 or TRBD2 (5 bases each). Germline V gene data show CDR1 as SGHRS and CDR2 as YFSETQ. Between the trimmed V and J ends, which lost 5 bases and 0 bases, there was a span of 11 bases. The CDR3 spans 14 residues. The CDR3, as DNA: TGCGCCAGCAGGACCGGGACGGACCAAGAGACCCAGTACTTC. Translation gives CASRTGTDQETQYF.

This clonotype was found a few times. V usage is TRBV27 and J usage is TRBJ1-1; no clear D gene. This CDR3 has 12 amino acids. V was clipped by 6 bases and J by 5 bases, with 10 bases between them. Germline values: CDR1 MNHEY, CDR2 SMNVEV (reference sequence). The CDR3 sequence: CASREVGTEAFF. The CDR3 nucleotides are TGTGCCAGCAGAGAAGTAGGTACTGAAGCTTTCTTT.

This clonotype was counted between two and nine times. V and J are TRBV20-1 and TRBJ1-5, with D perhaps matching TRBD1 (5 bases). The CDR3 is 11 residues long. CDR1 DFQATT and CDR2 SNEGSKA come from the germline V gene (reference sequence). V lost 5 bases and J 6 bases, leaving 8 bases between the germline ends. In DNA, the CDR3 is TGCAGTGCTGGGGGGGGTCAGCCCCAGCATTTT. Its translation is CSAGGGQPQHF.

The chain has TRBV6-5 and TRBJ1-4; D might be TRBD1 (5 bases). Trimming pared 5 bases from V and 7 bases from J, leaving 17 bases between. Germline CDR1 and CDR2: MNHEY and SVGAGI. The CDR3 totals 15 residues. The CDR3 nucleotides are TGTGCCAGCAGTCGGTCCGGGACCGGAGGTGAAAAACTGTTTTTT. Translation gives CASSRSGTGGEKLFF.

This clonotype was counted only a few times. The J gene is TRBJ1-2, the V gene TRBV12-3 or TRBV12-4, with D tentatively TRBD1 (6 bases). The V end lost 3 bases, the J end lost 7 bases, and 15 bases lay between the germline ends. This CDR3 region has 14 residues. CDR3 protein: CASSFHQGSSGYTF. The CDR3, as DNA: TGTGCCAGCAGTTTTCATCAGGGGAGTTCTGGCTACACCTTC.

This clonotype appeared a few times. CDR3 protein: CASSTGQGNEQYF. CDR3 DNA: TGTGCCAGCAGCACAGGACAGGGCAACGAGCAGTACTTC. The chain is built from TRBV7-6 and TRBJ2-7, with 8 bases fitting TRBD1. The ends lost 5 bases at V and 5 bases at J; junction bases unmatched: 5. The length of the CDR3 is 13 residues. Looked up from germline, CDR1 is SGHVS and CDR2 is FNYEAQ.

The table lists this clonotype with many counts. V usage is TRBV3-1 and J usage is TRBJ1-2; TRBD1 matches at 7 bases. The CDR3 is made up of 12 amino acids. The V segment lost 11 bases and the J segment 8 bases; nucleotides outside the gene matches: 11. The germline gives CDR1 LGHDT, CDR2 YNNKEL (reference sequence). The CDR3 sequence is CAGQDRTGGYTF. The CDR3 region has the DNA TGTGCCGGGCAGGACAGGACGGGAGGCTACACCTTC. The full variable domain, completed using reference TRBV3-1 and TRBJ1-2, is DTAVSQTPKYLVTQMGNDKSIKCEQNLGHDTMYWYKQDSKKFLKIMFSYNNKELIINETVPNRFSPKSPDKAHLNLHINSLELGDSAVYFCAGQDRTGGYTFGSGTRLTVV.

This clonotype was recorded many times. The CDR3 loop is CASPRGGNQETQYF. The DNA for the CDR3 is TGCGCCAGCCCCCGGGGAGGGAACCAAGAGACCCAGTACTTC. The chain employs TRBV4-3 and TRBJ2-5; 7 positions agree with TRBD2. Per germline, CDR1 LGHNA and CDR2 YSLEER. The CDR3 consists of 14 residues. With V trimmed by 8 bases and J by 0 bases, 6 bases remained unmatched.

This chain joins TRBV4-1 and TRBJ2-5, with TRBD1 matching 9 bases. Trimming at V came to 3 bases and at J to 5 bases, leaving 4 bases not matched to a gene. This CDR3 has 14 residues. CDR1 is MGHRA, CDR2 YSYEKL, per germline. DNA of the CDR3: TGCGCCAGCAGCCAGTCCGACAGGGGGGAGACCCAGTACTTC. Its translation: CASSQSDRGETQYF.

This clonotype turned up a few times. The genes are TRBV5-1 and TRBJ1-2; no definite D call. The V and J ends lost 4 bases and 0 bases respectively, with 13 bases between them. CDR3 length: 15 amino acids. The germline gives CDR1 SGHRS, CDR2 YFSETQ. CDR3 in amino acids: CASSHEGYANYGYTF. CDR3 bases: TGCGCCAGCAGCCATGAGGGTTACGCTAACTATGGCTACACCTTC.

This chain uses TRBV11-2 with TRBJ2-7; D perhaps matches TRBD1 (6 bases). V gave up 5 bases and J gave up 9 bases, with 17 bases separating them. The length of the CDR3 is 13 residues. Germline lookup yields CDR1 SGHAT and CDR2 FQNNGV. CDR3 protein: CASSQTEGVGQYF. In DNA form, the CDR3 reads TGTGCCAGCAGCCAAACCGAGGGGGTTGGGCAGTACTTC.

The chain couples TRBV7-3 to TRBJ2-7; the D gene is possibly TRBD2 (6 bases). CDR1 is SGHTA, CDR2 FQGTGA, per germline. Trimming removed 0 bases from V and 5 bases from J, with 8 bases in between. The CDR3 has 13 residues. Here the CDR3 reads CASSLTAGNEQYF. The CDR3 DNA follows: TGTGCCAGCAGCTTAACTGCGGGGAACGAGCAGTACTTC.

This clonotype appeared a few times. The CDR3 coding sequence is TGTGCCAGCAGCTTGTCCAGGGAAATTAGTCAGCCCCAGCATTTT. This codes for CASSLSREISQPQHF. The chain is built from TRBV5-5 and TRBJ1-5, with D maybe TRBD1 (5 bases). V lost 1 base and J lost 6, with 14 bases in between. In germline, CDR1 is SGHKS, CDR2 YYEKEE (reference sequence). The CDR3 totals 15 residues.

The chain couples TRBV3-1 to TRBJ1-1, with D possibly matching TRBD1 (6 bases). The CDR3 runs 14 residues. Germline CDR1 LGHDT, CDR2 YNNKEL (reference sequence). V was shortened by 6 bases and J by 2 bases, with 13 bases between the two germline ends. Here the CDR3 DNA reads TGTGCCAGCAGACTCGGACAGTTTAACACTGAAGCTTTCTTT. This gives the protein CASRLGQFNTEAFF.

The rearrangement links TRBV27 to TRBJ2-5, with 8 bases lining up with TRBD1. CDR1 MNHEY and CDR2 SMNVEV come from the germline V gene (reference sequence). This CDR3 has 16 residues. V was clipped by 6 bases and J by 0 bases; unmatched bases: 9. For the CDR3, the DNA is TGTGCCAGCAGACCATATTGGGGACAGGACCAAGAGACCCAGTACTTC. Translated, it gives CASRPYWGQDQETQYF.